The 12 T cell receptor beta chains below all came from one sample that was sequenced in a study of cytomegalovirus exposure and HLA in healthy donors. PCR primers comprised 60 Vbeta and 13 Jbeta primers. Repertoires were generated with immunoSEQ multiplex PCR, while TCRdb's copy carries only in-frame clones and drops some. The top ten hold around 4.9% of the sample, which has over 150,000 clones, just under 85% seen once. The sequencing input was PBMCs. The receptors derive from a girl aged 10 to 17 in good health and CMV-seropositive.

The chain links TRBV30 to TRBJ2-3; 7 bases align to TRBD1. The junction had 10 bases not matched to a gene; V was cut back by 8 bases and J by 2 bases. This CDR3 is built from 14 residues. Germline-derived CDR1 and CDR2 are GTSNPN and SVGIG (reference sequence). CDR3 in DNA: TGTGCCAGGACAGCCGGGACAGTCACAGATACGCAGTATTTT. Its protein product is CARTAGTVTDTQYF.

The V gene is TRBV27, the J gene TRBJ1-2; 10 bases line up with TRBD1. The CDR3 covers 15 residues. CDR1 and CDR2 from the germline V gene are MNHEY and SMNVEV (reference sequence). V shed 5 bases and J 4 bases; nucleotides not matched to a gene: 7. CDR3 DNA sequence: TGTGCCAGCAGTCTCCGGGACAGGGGTACCTATGGCTACACCTTC. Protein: CASSLRDRGTYGYTF.

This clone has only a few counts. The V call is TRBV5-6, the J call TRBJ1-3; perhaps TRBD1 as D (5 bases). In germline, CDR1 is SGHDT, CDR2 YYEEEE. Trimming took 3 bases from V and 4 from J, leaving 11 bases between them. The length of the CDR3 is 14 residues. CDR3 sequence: CASSSGRVGNTIYF. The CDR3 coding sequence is TGTGCCAGCAGCTCCGGCAGGGTGGGAAACACCATATATTTT.

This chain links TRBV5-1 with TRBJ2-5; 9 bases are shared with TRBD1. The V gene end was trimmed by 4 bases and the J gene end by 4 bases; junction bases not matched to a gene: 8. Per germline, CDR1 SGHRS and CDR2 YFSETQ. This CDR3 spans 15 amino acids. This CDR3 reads CASSQGQGRGETQYF. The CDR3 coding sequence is TGCGCCAGCAGCCAAGGACAGGGGCGAGGAGAGACCCAGTACTTC.

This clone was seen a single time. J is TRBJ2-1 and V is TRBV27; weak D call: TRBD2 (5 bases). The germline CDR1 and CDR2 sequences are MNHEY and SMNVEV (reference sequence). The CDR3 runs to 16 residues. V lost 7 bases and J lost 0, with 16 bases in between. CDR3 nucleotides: TGTGCCAGCACCCCGCGGGCGGTGAGCTCCTACAATGAGCAGTTCTTC. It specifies CASTPRAVSSYNEQFF.

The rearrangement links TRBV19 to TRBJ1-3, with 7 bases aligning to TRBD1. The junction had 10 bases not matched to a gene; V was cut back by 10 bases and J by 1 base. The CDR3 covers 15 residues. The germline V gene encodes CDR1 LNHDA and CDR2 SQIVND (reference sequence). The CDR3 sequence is CATQGTAKSGNTIYF. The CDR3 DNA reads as TGTGCCACCCAGGGGACAGCTAAGTCTGGAAACACCATATATTTT.

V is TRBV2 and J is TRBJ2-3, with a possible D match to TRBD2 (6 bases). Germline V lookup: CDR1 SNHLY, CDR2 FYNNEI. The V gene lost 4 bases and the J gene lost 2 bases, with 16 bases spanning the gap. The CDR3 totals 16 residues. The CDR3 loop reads CASSGVGGPITDTQYF. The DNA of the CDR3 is TGTGCCAGCAGTGGGGTGGGGGGTCCGATCACAGATACGCAGTATTTT.

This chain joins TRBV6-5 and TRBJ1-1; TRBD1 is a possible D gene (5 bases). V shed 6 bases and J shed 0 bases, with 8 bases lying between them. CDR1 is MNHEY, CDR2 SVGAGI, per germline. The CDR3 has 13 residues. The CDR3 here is CASSLQVNTEAFF. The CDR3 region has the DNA TGTGCCAGCAGCCTACAGGTGAACACTGAAGCTTTCTTT.

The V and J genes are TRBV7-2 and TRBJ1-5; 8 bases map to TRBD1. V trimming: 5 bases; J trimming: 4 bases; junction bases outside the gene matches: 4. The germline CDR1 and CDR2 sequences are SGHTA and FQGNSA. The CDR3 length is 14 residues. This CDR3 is CASSQTGANQPQHF. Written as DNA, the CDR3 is TGTGCCAGCAGCCAGACAGGGGCAAATCAGCCCCAGCATTTT.

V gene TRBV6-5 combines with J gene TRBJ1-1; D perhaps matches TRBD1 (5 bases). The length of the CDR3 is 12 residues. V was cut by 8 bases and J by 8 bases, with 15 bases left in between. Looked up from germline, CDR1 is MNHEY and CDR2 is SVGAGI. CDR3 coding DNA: TGTGCCAGCGGCAGGCCGGGGGGAGAAGCTTTCTTT. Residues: CASGRPGGEAFF.

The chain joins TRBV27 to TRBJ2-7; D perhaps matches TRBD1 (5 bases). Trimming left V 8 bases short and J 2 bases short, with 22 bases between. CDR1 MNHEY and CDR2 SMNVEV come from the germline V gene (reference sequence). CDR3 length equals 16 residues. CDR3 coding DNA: TGTGCCAGCTTTTTTATTGGGCCAGGGAACCCCTACGAGCAGTACTTC. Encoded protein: CASFFIGPGNPYEQYF.

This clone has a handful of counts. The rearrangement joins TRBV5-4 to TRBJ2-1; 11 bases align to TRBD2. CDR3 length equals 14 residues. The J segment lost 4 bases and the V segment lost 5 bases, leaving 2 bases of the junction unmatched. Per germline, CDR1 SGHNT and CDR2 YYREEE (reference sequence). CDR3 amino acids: CASRTSGVYNEQFF. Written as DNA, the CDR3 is TGTGCCAGCAGGACTAGCGGGGTTTACAATGAGCAGTTCTTC.